The 25 T cell receptor beta chains presented below share a single source sample, sequenced in a study of T-cell memory formation after mild COVID-19 (TCRdb year 2021). The library was obtained by 5' RACE. For sequencing, an Illumina NovaSeq 6000 was employed. The public reads were quality trimmed at Q25 with fastp and then assembled into clones with MiXCR by TCRdb, keeping productive beta chains. Each entry is one CDR3 protein sequence, shown with its most common DNA and genes. This sample comprises under 300,000 distinct CDR3 sequences, 15% to 20% of them detected only once. The top ten constitute around a fifth of the sample. Sequencing used PBMCs or a T cell subset sorted from them (not recorded which). Receptor source: a man between 18 and 29 years old who had mild COVID-19 (a few samples of this study predate the infection). The sample titles of this study are shuffled in the database, so cell type and time point are left out; the donor was told from shared clones.

This clonotype was detected a few times. J is TRBJ2-1 and V is TRBV5-1; the match to TRBD1 covers 11 bases. Germline loops: CDR1 SGHRS, CDR2 YFSETQ. This CDR3 has 14 residues. V was clipped by 5 bases and J by 7 bases; unmatched bases: 5. CDR3 sequence: CASSTGTGGNEQFF. The CDR3 DNA reads TGCGCCAGCAGTACCGGGACAGGGGGTAATGAGCAGTTCTTC.

This clonotype was counted only a few times. V and J are TRBV5-1 and TRBJ2-5, with TRBD1 as a possible D gene (5 bases). The CDR3 sequence is 14 residues long. Trimming removed 4 bases at V and 1 base at J, with 11 bases between. Per germline, CDR1 SGHRS and CDR2 YFSETQ. CDR3 protein: CASSSDSVQETQYF. In nucleotides, the CDR3 is TGCGCCAGCAGCAGCGACAGTGTCCAAGAGACCCAGTACTTC.

V and J are TRBV6-5 and TRBJ2-2; 11 nucleotides line up with TRBD2. Germline assignment: CDR1 MNHEY and CDR2 SVGAGI. With V trimmed by 5 bases and J by 2 bases, 4 bases remained unmatched. The CDR3 sequence is 16 residues long. DNA of the CDR3: TGTGCCAGCAGTCTTGGGACTAGCGGTAACACCGGGGAGCTGTTTTTT. Its protein is CASSLGTSGNTGELFF.

V and J are TRBV4-2 and TRBJ2-2; D remains unclear. Germline V CDR1 and CDR2: LGHNA, YNFKEQ. This CDR3 is built from 15 residues. V was cut by 3 bases and J by 3 bases, with 11 bases left in between. DNA of the CDR3: TGTGCCAGCAGCCAGGGCGGATTCGACACCGGGGAGCTGTTTTTT. As protein: CASSQGGFDTGELFF.

The genes are TRBV12-3 or TRBV12-4 and TRBJ1-2; 8 bases align to TRBD1. The CDR3 totals 15 residues. The V and J ends lost 6 bases and 3 bases, in that order; junction bases with no gene match: 9. CDR3 region: CASSHSQGADYGYTF. The DNA for the CDR3 is TGTGCCAGCAGCCACTCCCAGGGGGCCGACTATGGCTACACCTTC.

This clonotype occurred a few times. The chain has TRBV7-9 and TRBJ1-6; D ambiguous. From germline, CDR1 is SEHNR and CDR2 FQNEAQ (reference sequence). There are 15 residues in the CDR3. Trimming shortened V by 5 bases and J by 5 bases, and 13 bases separated the two germline ends. For the CDR3, the DNA is TGTGCCAGCAGCCTCGGTGCGGTCAATAATTCACCCCTCCACTTT. Residues: CASSLGAVNNSPLHF.

This clonotype was detected a few times. This rearrangement joins TRBV4-3 to TRBJ2-1; no clear D gene. V was cut by 0 bases and J by 1 base, with 7 bases left in between. Germline loops: CDR1 LGHNA, CDR2 YSLEER. The CDR3 extends over 15 amino acids. CDR3 bases: TGCGCCAGCAGCCAAGATCTTTCGTCCTACAATGAGCAGTTCTTC. Amino acid sequence: CASSQDLSSYNEQFF.

This clonotype appeared a few times. The V and J genes are TRBV11-2 and TRBJ2-2; 8 bases agree with TRBD2. The junction had 7 bases not matched to a gene; V was cut back by 4 bases and J by 3 bases. Germline values: CDR1 SGHAT, CDR2 FQNNGV. This CDR3 spans 16 amino acids. CDR3 region: CASSSIAGLHTGELFF. DNA for the CDR3: TGTGCCAGCAGCTCCATAGCGGGACTACACACCGGGGAGCTGTTTTTT.

The rearrangement joins TRBV29-1 to TRBJ1-1; 8 positions agree with TRBD1. This CDR3 is built from 12 residues. The germline gives CDR1 SQVTM, CDR2 ANQGSEA. V was pared by 1 base and J by 6 bases, with 1 base of the junction left unmatched. CDR3 in amino acids: CSVEGTGPEAFF. The CDR3 DNA reads as TGCAGCGTTGAAGGGACAGGGCCTGAAGCTTTCTTT.

The sample holds a few counts of this clonotype. This rearrangement joins TRBV7-2 to TRBJ1-6; D call uncertain. Germline-derived CDR1 and CDR2 are SGHTA and FQGNSA. The CDR3 runs to 14 residues. The germline V and J ends were trimmed by 5 bases and 10 bases, with 15 bases remaining between them. In DNA form, the CDR3 reads TGTGCCAGCAGCCCCCACTTTTCTGGATCACCCCTCCACTTT. The encoded protein is CASSPHFSGSPLHF.

The sample holds many counts of this clonotype. V is TRBV7-3 and J is TRBJ2-3; unclear D gene. Germline loops: CDR1 SGHTA, CDR2 FQGTGA. The CDR3 is 13 amino acids. Trimming stripped 2 bases from V and 2 bases from J, with 5 bases between. CDR3 in amino acids: CASSLANTDTQYF. The CDR3 DNA reads TGTGCCAGCAGCTTAGCGAACACAGATACGCAGTATTTT. The variable domain in full, with the rest retrieved from reference TRBV7-3 and TRBJ2-3, is GAGVSQTPSNKVTEKGKYVELRCDPISGHTALYWYRQSLGQGPEFLIYFQGTGAADDSGLPNDRFFAVRPEGSVSTLKIQRTERGDSAVYLCASSLANTDTQYFGPGTRLTVL.

This clonotype was picked up one time. The junction and the germline gene differ at one end; a read error may be behind it. The chain combines TRBV7-8 with TRBJ2-5, with D possibly TRBD1 on 7 matching bases. This CDR3 has 16 residues. From germline, CDR1 is SGHVS and CDR2 FQNEAQ. The CDR3 nucleotides are TGTGCCTGCAGCTTAGGGGGCGCTAGCGCCCAAGAGACCCAGTACTTC. Protein sequence: CACSLGGASAQETQYF.

In its sample, this clonotype was seen many times. This sequence joins TRBV3-1 and TRBJ1-1; D call uncertain. The CDR3 is made up of 12 amino acids. The V gene's germline CDR1 is LGHDT and CDR2 YNNKEL (reference sequence). Trimming removed 6 bases at V and 2 bases at J, with 7 bases between. CDR3 sequence: CASSRRNTEAFF. The CDR3 DNA follows: TGTGCCAGCAGTCGGAGAAACACTGAAGCTTTCTTT.

This clonotype was observed a few times. The gene calls are TRBV20-1 and TRBJ2-1, with TRBD2 matching 10 bases. V was clipped by 1 base and J by 0 bases; unmatched bases: 6. Germline V gives CDR1 DFQATT, CDR2 SNEGSKA (reference sequence). This CDR3 spans 17 amino acids. CDR3: CSARVSGGPGSYNEQFF. The CDR3 DNA reads as TGCAGTGCTAGAGTTAGCGGGGGGCCGGGCTCCTACAATGAGCAGTTCTTC.

The rearrangement joins TRBV18 to TRBJ1-3, with TRBD1 identical over 7 bases. Trimming at V came to 4 bases and at J to 5 bases, leaving 2 bases not matched to a gene. Germline V gene data show CDR1 as KGHSH and CDR2 as LQKENI. The CDR3 sequence is 13 residues long. The CDR3 DNA is TGTGCCAGCTCACGGGGACAGAGAAACACCATATATTTT. Amino acids: CASSRGQRNTIYF. The full variable domain, in which reference TRBV18 and TRBJ1-3 provide the parts outside the CDR3, is NAGVMQNPRHLVRRRGQEARLRCSPMKGHSHVYWYRQLPEEGLKFMVYLQKENIIDESGMPKERFSAEFPKEGPSILRIQQVVRGDSAAYFCASSRGQRNTIYFGEGSWLTVV.

The sample holds a few counts of this clonotype. The chain combines TRBV7-2 with TRBJ2-7; D is uncertain. V lost 1 base and J 7 bases, leaving 8 bases between the germline ends. Germline values: CDR1 SGHTA, CDR2 FQGNSA. This CDR3 comprises 12 residues. CDR3 bases: TGTGCCAGCAGCTTAGTACCAAGTGAGCAGTACGTC. It yields the protein CASSLVPSEQYV.

This clonotype was seen only a few times. The V and J genes are TRBV6-5 and TRBJ1-5; 10 positions match TRBD1. Germline CDR1 is MNHEY and CDR2 is SVGAGI. Unmatched junction bases numbered 1, after V lost 6 bases and J lost 2 bases. The length of the CDR3 is 14 residues. The CDR3 is CASRGTGGNQPQHF. Written as DNA, the CDR3 is TGTGCCAGCAGAGGGACAGGGGGCAATCAGCCCCAGCATTTT.

A few counts support this clonotype. This chain joins TRBV18 and TRBJ1-6; possible D gene TRBD1, 6 bases. The V gene lost 1 base and the J gene lost 8 bases, with 9 bases spanning the gap. CDR1 and CDR2 (germline): KGHSH, LQKENI. CDR3 size: 14 residues. CDR3 coding DNA: TGTGCCAGCTCACCACAGGGGGTCGATTCACCCCTCCACTTT. Its translation: CASSPQGVDSPLHF.

The V gene is TRBV7-2, the J gene TRBJ2-4, with TRBD2 matching over 7 bases. Germline V lookup: CDR1 SGHTA, CDR2 FQGNSA. This CDR3 has 14 residues. The junction had 6 bases not matched to a gene; V was cut back by 6 bases and J by 4 bases. The CDR3 here is CASRNSGHKNIQYF. The DNA for the CDR3 is TGTGCCAGCAGGAATAGCGGGCATAAAAACATTCAGTACTTC. Variable domain in full (rest from reference TRBV7-2 and TRBJ2-4): GAGVSQSPSNKVTEKGKDVELRCDPISGHTALYWYRQSLGQGLEFLIYFQGNSAPDKSGLPSDRFSAERTGGSVSTLTIQRTQQEDSAVYLCASRNSGHKNIQYFGAGTRLSVL.

This clonotype was recorded a few times. The chain combines TRBV7-9 with TRBJ2-1; D might be TRBD2 (6 bases). Looked up from germline, CDR1 is SEHNR and CDR2 is FQNEAQ (reference sequence). The V end was cut by 5 bases, the J end by 9 bases, with 17 bases between. This CDR3 is 14 amino acids long. The chain's CDR3 is CASSPRVAVGEQFF. CDR3 sequence (DNA): TGTGCCAGCAGCCCCCGGGTAGCGGTTGGTGAGCAGTTCTTC.

This clonotype was observed a few times. The CDR3 coding sequence is TGCGCCAGCAGCGGGACTAGCGGTCACAATGAGCAGTTCTTC. The encoded protein is CASSGTSGHNEQFF. The V and J genes are TRBV5-1 and TRBJ2-1; 11 bases align to TRBD2. The length of the CDR3 is 14 residues. Germline assignment: CDR1 SGHRS and CDR2 YFSETQ. The V gene end was trimmed by 4 bases and the J gene end by 5 bases; junction bases not matched to a gene: 2.

This clonotype showed up just a few times. V is TRBV6-5 and J is TRBJ1-5; TRBD1 might be the D (5 bases). The CDR3 is 14 residues long. Per germline, CDR1 MNHEY and CDR2 SVGAGI. V was cut by 2 bases and J by 7 bases, with 12 bases left in between. The CDR3 bases are TGTGCCAGCAGTTACGTGGGGGATGGACAGCCCCAGCATTTT. Its protein product is CASSYVGDGQPQHF.

The rearrangement links TRBV19 to TRBJ2-3, with D unresolved. The length of the CDR3 is 15 residues. The V gene lost 4 bases and the J gene lost 8 bases, with 19 bases spanning the gap. Germline V gives CDR1 LNHDA, CDR2 SQIVND (reference sequence). The CDR3 nucleotides read TGTGCCAGTAGTAGGTACAGCACCTCACTGGGTACGCAGTATTTT. Translated: CASSRYSTSLGTQYF. Full variable domain (missing parts from reference TRBV19 and TRBJ2-3): DGGITQSPKYLFRKEGQNVTLSCEQNLNHDAMYWYRQDPGQGLRLIYYSQIVNDFQKGDIAEGYSVSREKKESFPLTVTSAQKNPTAFYLCASSRYSTSLGTQYFGPGTRLTVL.

This rearrangement joins TRBV12-3 or TRBV12-4 to TRBJ1-5, with D hard to call. V was clipped by 6 bases and J by 4 bases, with 13 bases between them. The CDR3 sequence is 14 residues long. The CDR3 loop reads CASSLPVANQPQHF. CDR3 coding DNA: TGTGCCAGCAGCCTCCCCGTGGCAAATCAGCCCCAGCATTTT.

This clonotype has a handful of counts. The chain has TRBV4-3 and TRBJ1-6; TRBD1 aligns across 10 bases. Trimming took 4 bases from V and 7 from J; bases not matched to a gene: 7. Germline CDR1 and CDR2: LGHNA and YSLEER. This CDR3 is built from 16 residues. CDR3 coding DNA: TGCGCCAGCAGCCGGACCCCGGGACAGGGGAATTCACCCCTCCACTTT. This encodes CASSRTPGQGNSPLHF.